These 23 T cell receptor beta chains were all obtained from the same sample, sequenced in a study of blood T cell repertoires in COVID-19. Method: immunoSEQ multiplex PCR; TCRdb's copy keeps in-frame clones and lacks some. Of about 220,000 clones listed, roughly 80% were seen once; the top ten hold 5.1%. The source material was peripheral blood. These receptors were obtained from a woman aged 60-70 years who had recovered from COVID-19.

The chain carries TRBV10-3 and TRBJ1-2; a weak D match, TRBD1 (6 bases). Trimming pared 10 bases from V and 4 bases from J, leaving 13 bases between. CDR1 and CDR2 from the germline V gene are ENHRY and SYGVKD. This CDR3 comprises 12 residues. As DNA, the CDR3 is TGTGCCACCTCGACAGGTCTCTATGGCTACACCTTC. It encodes CATSTGLYGYTF.

The rearrangement uses TRBV5-6 and TRBJ2-7; D is uncertain. Looked up from germline, CDR1 is SGHDT and CDR2 is YYEEEE. V lost 0 bases, J lost 3 bases, and 10 bases lay in between. The CDR3 contains 14 residues. This CDR3 is CASSLANYHYEQYF. CDR3 DNA sequence: TGTGCCAGCAGCTTGGCCAACTATCACTACGAGCAGTACTTC.

This chain connects TRBV19 to TRBJ1-5, with D unresolved. Trimming left V 1 base short and J 9 bases short, with 13 bases between. This CDR3 is 14 amino acids long. From germline, CDR1 is LNHDA and CDR2 SQIVND (reference sequence). The CDR3 sequence is CASSIVVPPGPQHF. For the CDR3, the DNA is TGTGCCAGTAGTATAGTCGTCCCGCCGGGGCCCCAGCATTTT.

J is TRBJ1-2 and V is TRBV29-1; D is ambiguous. This CDR3 has 12 residues. Germline V gives CDR1 SQVTM, CDR2 ANQGSEA. The DNA for the CDR3 is TGCAGTACACTCGGGTTACCCTATGGCTACACCTTC. Translated, it gives CSTLGLPYGYTF.

The DNA of the CDR3 is TGTGCCAGCAGAGGGACAGGGGGTCTCCTATGGGATGAGCAGTTCTTC. This translates into CASRGTGGLLWDEQFF. J is TRBJ2-1 and V is TRBV11-2; TRBD1 matches 11 bases. In germline, CDR1 is SGHAT, CDR2 FQNNGV. The CDR3 loop spans 16 amino acids. V lost 6 bases, J lost 8 bases, and 12 bases stayed unmatched.

The rearrangement links TRBV16 to TRBJ2-4; 8 nucleotides agree with TRBD2. The ends lost 0 bases at V and 1 base at J; junction bases unmatched: 8. Looked up from germline, CDR1 is KGHSY and CDR2 is FQNENV. The CDR3 is made up of 18 amino acids. The CDR3 loop is CASSQSPGGAGAKNIQYF. The CDR3 nucleotides are TGTGCCAGCAGCCAATCGCCCGGGGGGGCCGGGGCCAAAAACATTCAGTACTTC.

This chain joins TRBV5-1 and TRBJ2-3; 9 bases fit TRBD2. J gave up 0 bases and V 4 bases, and 9 bases lay outside the gene matches. CDR1 and CDR2 (germline): SGHRS, YFSETQ. The CDR3 loop spans 17 amino acids. The chain's CDR3 is CASSPGASGDSTDTQYF. The CDR3 DNA reads as TGCGCCAGCAGCCCAGGGGCTAGCGGGGATAGCACAGATACGCAGTATTTT.

The chain combines TRBV12-3 or TRBV12-4 with TRBJ2-2; D not resolved. V was pared by 6 bases and J by 3 bases, with 8 bases between. This CDR3 is built from 13 residues. CDR3 coding DNA: TGTGCCAGCAGATTCAGTGACACCGGGGAGCTGTTTTTT. It codes for CASRFSDTGELFF.

The chain is built from TRBV10-3 and TRBJ1-5; 7 nucleotides line up with TRBD1. The germline V gene encodes CDR1 ENHRY and CDR2 SYGVKD. This CDR3 is built from 15 residues. Unmatched junction bases numbered 4, after V lost 0 bases and J lost 5 bases. Here the CDR3 reads CAISESTGVHQPQHF. Written as DNA, the CDR3 is TGTGCCATCAGTGAGTCAACAGGGGTCCATCAGCCCCAGCATTTT.

The V and J genes are TRBV7-8 and TRBJ2-2; 9 nucleotides agree with TRBD2. Germline assignment: CDR1 SGHVS and CDR2 FQNEAQ. CDR3 length: 17 amino acids. V dropped 0 bases and J dropped 5; count of bases not matched to a gene: 7. The CDR3 loop is CASSLAAAGGLTGELFF. The CDR3 region has the DNA TGTGCCAGCAGCTTAGCGGCAGCGGGGGGCTTAACCGGGGAGCTGTTTTTT.

In this sample, this clone turned up a few times. The chain has TRBV2 and TRBJ1-1, with TRBD1 as a possible D gene (5 bases). The V end was cut by 6 bases, the J end by 1 base, with 9 bases between. Germline assignment: CDR1 SNHLY and CDR2 FYNNEI. The CDR3 consists of 13 residues. The CDR3 is CASSPQGNTEAFF. The CDR3 DNA reads as TGTGCCAGCAGCCCTCAGGGGAACACTGAAGCTTTCTTT. Variable domain in full (rest from reference TRBV2 and TRBJ1-1): EPEVTQTPSHQVTQMGQEVILRCVPISNHLYFYWYRQILGQKVEFLVSFYNNEISEKSEIFDDQFSVERPDGSNFTLKIRSTKLEDSAMYFCASSPQGNTEAFFGQGTRLTVV.

This chain uses TRBV4-3 with TRBJ1-3, with D perhaps matching TRBD1 (6 bases). Deletions cut 5 bases from V and 0 bases from J, with 14 bases between. This CDR3 has 16 amino acids. Germline V gene sequence: CDR1 LGHNA, CDR2 YSLEER. This CDR3 reads CASSKTTGTSGNTIYF. CDR3 bases: TGCGCCAGCAGCAAAACGACAGGTACCTCTGGAAACACCATATATTTT.

The chain couples TRBV30 to TRBJ1-5; D not resolved. Germline V lookup: CDR1 GTSNPN, CDR2 SVGIG (reference sequence). This CDR3 contains 15 residues. The V end was cut by 0 bases, the J end by 5 bases, with 14 bases between. The CDR3 sequence: CAWSVGEGLHQPQHF. The CDR3 region has the DNA TGTGCCTGGAGTGTAGGTGAGGGATTGCATCAGCCCCAGCATTTT. Full variable domain (missing parts from reference TRBV30 and TRBJ1-5): SQTIHQWPATLVQPVGSPLSLECTVEGTSNPNLYWYRQAAGRGLQLLFYSVGIGQISSEVPQNLSASRPQDRQFILSSKKLLLSDSGFYLCAWSVGEGLHQPQHFGDGTRLSIL.

This rearrangement joins TRBV7-2 to TRBJ2-1, with TRBD2 matching 10 bases. CDR1 SGHTA and CDR2 FQGNSA come from the germline V gene. CDR3 length equals 15 residues. V dropped 0 bases and J dropped 7; count of bases not matched to a gene: 3. This chain's CDR3 is CASSLAGLAVNEQFF. The CDR3 DNA follows: TGTGCCAGCAGCTTAGCCGGACTAGCGGTTAATGAGCAGTTCTTC.

V is TRBV29-1 and J is TRBJ2-3; TRBD2 matches 12 bases. CDR1 is SQVTM and CDR2 is ANQGSEA in the germline V gene. The CDR3 totals 15 residues. J lost 6 bases, V lost 5 bases, and 9 bases had no gene match. The CDR3: CSVPLAGGPGDTQYF. The CDR3 nucleotides are TGCAGCGTTCCGCTAGCGGGGGGGCCGGGTGATACGCAGTATTTT.

The chain couples TRBV11-3 to TRBJ2-3; D is uncertain. The CDR3 contains 15 residues. The germline V gene has CDR1 SGHNT and CDR2 YENEEA. V was shortened by 1 base and J by 2 bases, with 10 bases between the two germline ends. The CDR3, as DNA: TGTGCCAGCAGCTTAGGGCGGCACCCCACAGATACGCAGTATTTT. This encodes CASSLGRHPTDTQYF.

CDR3 sequence reads: CASSLLASETQYF. The CDR3 DNA follows: TGTGCCAGCAGTCTCCTAGCTTCGGAGACCCAGTACTTC. The chain joins TRBV12-3 or TRBV12-4 to TRBJ2-5; TRBD2 is a possible D gene (5 bases). The CDR3 has 13 residues. The ends were cut back, 5 bases at V and 5 bases at J, with 12 bases in the middle.

This chain connects TRBV9 to TRBJ1-3; perhaps TRBD1 as D (6 bases). Germline V gene data show CDR1 as SGDLS and CDR2 as YYNGEE. V was clipped by 4 bases and J by 0 bases, with 14 bases between them. This CDR3 has 16 residues. For the CDR3, the DNA is TGTGCCAGCAGCCCCTGGACAGCCGCCTCTGGAAACACCATATATTTT. It yields the protein CASSPWTAASGNTIYF.

The chain recombines TRBV4-1 with TRBJ1-2; D might be TRBD1 (6 bases). V was pared by 1 base and J by 8 bases, with 14 bases between. Germline assignment: CDR1 MGHRA and CDR2 YSYEKL. The CDR3 runs 14 residues. The CDR3 loop is CASSQVSGAKGYTF. The CDR3, as DNA: TGCGCCAGCAGCCAAGTGTCAGGGGCAAAGGGCTACACCTTC.

This rearrangement joins TRBV5-6 to TRBJ1-3; D not certain. V shed 4 bases and J shed 0 bases, with 8 bases lying between them. The CDR3 is 14 residues long. Per germline, CDR1 SGHDT and CDR2 YYEEEE. This CDR3 reads CASSIGSSGNTIYF. CDR3 DNA sequence: TGTGCCAGCAGCATCGGGTCCTCTGGAAACACCATATATTTT.

This clone is a singleton in its sample. Here the CDR3 DNA reads TGTGCCAGCAGCGCGGGGGACCCAAGGCAGTATTTT. Translating gives CASSAGDPRQYF. V usage is TRBV9 and J usage is TRBJ2-3; maybe TRBD2 (6 bases). CDR1 and CDR2 (germline): SGDLS, YYNGEE. This CDR3 has 12 amino acids. Trimming pared 3 bases from V and 11 bases from J, leaving 13 bases between. Full variable domain (rest looked up from reference TRBV9 and TRBJ2-3): DSGVTQTPKHLITATGQRVTLRCSPRSGDLSVYWYQQSLDQGLQFLIQYYNGEERAKGNILERFSAQQFPDLHSELNLSSLELGDSALYFCASSAGDPRQYFGPGTRLTVL.

The CDR3 loop reads CSVEPRGRAEAFF. The DNA for the CDR3 is TGCAGCGTTGAACCGAGAGGGCGGGCTGAAGCTTTCTTT. The genes are TRBV29-1 and TRBJ1-1; no definite D call. The germline V and J ends were trimmed by 2 bases and 6 bases, with 13 bases remaining between them. CDR1 and CDR2 (germline): SQVTM, ANQGSEA. The CDR3 contains 13 residues.

The chain recombines TRBV4-3 with TRBJ1-2; a weak D match, TRBD1 (6 bases). V gave up 4 bases and J gave up 7 bases, with 16 bases separating them. There are 14 residues in the CDR3. CDR1 is LGHNA, CDR2 YSLEER, per germline. The CDR3: CASSRTRDNPGYTF. The CDR3, as DNA: TGCGCCAGCAGCCGAACCCGGGACAATCCTGGCTACACCTTC.